This paragraph covers one T cell receptor beta chain sequence. This clone's antigen is unknown. One base away there is no much larger clone; base qualities are not given. The source of the sample is a study of cytomegalovirus exposure and HLA in healthy donors (dated by TCRdb to about 2017). Background on the whole study: In an earlier analysis of 587 of the donors, 250 to 350 Gb of sequence data and 117 million unique TCR beta sequences from some 170 million T cells were reported. Of the 398 genotyped donors, approximately 83% fell in the genetic ancestry cluster associated with self-reported Caucasian donors. In the later analysis, no new phenotypic data were used to find candidate immune exposures; instead, reliance was placed on TCR beta sequences and their occurrence across donors. An early release that covered roughly 600 HLA-typed donors contained about 300 gigabases of sequencing data and 80 million or so unique TCR sequences. High-throughput TCR immunosequencing, statistical association of individual TCRs with disease status, and machine learning were combined to predict cytomegalovirus infection status. Roughly five DR-DQ haplotypes were treated as single units for association and clustering because of strong linkage in the cohort. Typing coverage differed by locus: A, B, C, DRB1 and DQB1 were typed in about 629-640 donors, DQA1 in 522, DPA1 in over 600, and DPB1 in just under 490. An earlier analysis of approximately 640 of the donors applied high-throughput TCR beta sequencing to assess whether each TCR beta V gene segment acted as functional or pseudogenic. On average, roughly 200,000 unique TCR beta nucleotide sequences were sequenced per donor among fewer than 500 genotyped donors of the cohort, with 15% to 20% of those sequences being non-productive. In a later genetic analysis, genome-wide SNP genotypes for about three fifths of the 666 donors were used, and that subset was treated as a discovery cohort. The study was designed to test whether signatures of past pathogen exposure could be identified by cataloging public T cell receptors. Along with the roughly 700-subject first cohort, a separate validation cohort of over a hundred different subjects was used. All discovery cohort repertoires had been generated on a single sequencing platform. A later analysis re-analyzed previously published TCR beta repertoires from approximately 700 donors and added high-resolution HLA genotyping to study TCR occurrence patterns. Donor age, sex, ethnicity and CMV serostatus were collected together with the repertoire data. HLA typing covered class I and class II loci at four-digit resolution. Using immunosequencing, the study profiled T cell repertoires from 500 to 800 subjects and related those repertoires to cytomegalovirus serostatus. The paper as a whole reports these results and caveats: Fewer than 20 rarely observed V segments, including chromosome 9 orphons, were excluded from the earlier analysis of almost 600 of the donors because counts were too low. It was suggested by the authors that the approach could potentially be generalized to other disease states and immunological phenotypes. An association between a missense DCLRE1C variant and V-gene and J-gene trimming of TCR beta chains was found in a later genetic analysis and replicated in an independent cohort. A later analysis found that most CMV-associated TCR beta chains appeared HLA-restricted, with HLA associations seemingly driven largely by CMV exposure. In vitro tests confirmed that a few of the cytomegalovirus-associated TCR beta chains recognize cytomegalovirus antigens. A further reported finding was that TCR beta sequences accurately predicted the HLA-A and HLA-B alleles for most subjects in the first cohort. Broadly in line with IMGT annotations, most TCR beta V segments showed up in productive rearrangements about 87% or about 30% of the time in an earlier analysis of under 700 of the donors. Linkage disequilibrium might explain the correlated functional status among segregating V segments, but an unknown experimental factor could not be excluded. When HLA alleles, especially DR and DQ, strongly co-occurred, attributing TCR associations to individual alleles was difficult. Specific HLA alleles were associated with 16,951 TCR beta sequences at a false discovery rate of 0.05 in a later analysis. Because HLA typing was missing for some donors at each locus, association tests included only the typed subset. In this cohort, only TCR beta chains were sequenced, and detectable features were limited by the absence of alpha or paired-chain data. Most TCR sequences were observed very rarely across donors, whereas some public TCRs were present in many individuals. A later analysis reported that several top co-occurrence clusters appeared linked to parvovirus B19, influenza, CMV and Epstein-Barr virus. The study listed 170 or so TCR beta chains as associated with cytomegalovirus. In a later analysis, HLA-associated TCR beta chains were found to be more clonally expanded and to have lower generation probabilities than equally common non-associated chains. For the cohort, immune exposure information was limited to CMV serostatus. Because the 87-base-pair reads could not distinguish some IMGT-functional V segments, including TRBV6-2 and TRBV6-3, those segments were excluded. The classifier was reported to diagnose cytomegalovirus status with high specificity and sensitivity in both the original and validation cohorts. A group of highly shared sequence variants was considered likely to be a technical artifact of the sequencing pipeline. According to a later analysis, TCR association rates differed among HLA loci, with DRB1 alleles showing the most associated TCRs and HLA-C alleles showing the fewest. According to a later genetic analysis, donors in an Asian-associated ancestry cluster had fewer N-insertions in productive TCRs than the approximately 610-donor mean. Sequencing depth was assumed to be roughly uniform across donors in the presence/absence analyses, though that assumption may not hold.

The cohort consisted of 650 to 700 healthy bone marrow donors. All cohort members were sampled while nominally healthy, although unrecorded immune exposures were likely present. The donor tested CMV seronegative and was one of the 352 seronegative cohort members. A peripheral blood sample was collected from each donor, and TCR beta sequencing was performed on peripheral blood mononuclear cells. Genomic DNA was extracted from the blood cell samples with the Qiagen DNeasy Blood Extraction Kit. Preparation of the library involved the immunoSEQ multiplex PCR assay. A mixture of 60 forward primers for TCR Vbeta segments and 13 reverse primers for TCR Jbeta segments was used in the multiplex PCR. Amplification of the CDR3 region of rearranged TCR beta genes was performed with a multiplex PCR assay on genomic DNA. The amplified TCR beta libraries were sequenced on the Illumina HiSeq System as 87-base-pair reads. From the authors' description of their analysis: In a later analysis, 77 million or so unique TCR beta chains were counted across the roughly 700 repertoires, and about 10 million of these chains were shared by at least two donors. A nearest-neighbor algorithm error-corrected the raw reads and collapsed the reads into unique sequences, merging closely related sequences to remove PCR and sequencing errors. Alignment of CDR3 sequences to IMGT reference sequences was used to assign V, D and J gene segments. Each retained sequence needed at least a six-nucleotide match to both a V gene segment and a J gene segment. Rearrangements were classified as productive when the CDR3 lacked stop codons and remained in frame with V and J, and all other rearrangements were classified as non-productive. CDR3 was defined according to IMGT convention as the region running from the second conserved V-encoded cysteine to the conserved J-encoded phenylalanine. The earlier analysis of a few hundred of the donors excluded sequences that lacked an unambiguous match to a single V gene segment. In an earlier analysis of a few hundred of the donors, V segments were called functional above 56.7% productive rearrangements and were called segregating when the between-donor standard deviation exceeded 5%. A statistical classification framework was developed to diagnose cytomegalovirus status using the catalog of TCR beta chain sequences. A later analysis assigned V and J genes by comparing TCR nucleotide sequences with IMGT/GENE-DB human TR gene sequences. A later analysis assigned CDR3 sequences and most-parsimonious VDJ recombination scenarios with the TCRdist pipeline. A later analysis defined each TCR beta chain by its CDR3 amino acid sequence plus V-gene family, and excluded reads lacking a unique V-gene family. As a way to deal with suspected cross-contamination and a sequencing artifact, a later analysis dropped 640 or so nucleotide sequences that were highly shared and had low generation probability. In a later analysis, a clonal expansion index for each public chain was calculated from normalized within-repertoire ranks of inferred template counts. Generation probabilities in a later analysis came from a VDJ recombination model fitted to out-of-frame rearrangements, and those results were checked against IGoR. In a later analysis, hypergeometric tests were used to score TCR-TCR, TCR-HLA and TCR-CMV co-occurrence, with a repertoire-size bias correction applied to TCR pairs. To estimate false discovery rates, a later analysis permuted the HLA or CMV assignments 20 times. In a later analysis, co-occurring TCRs were grouped with DBSCAN, and TCRdist sequence similarity was added when clustering was performed within HLA-allele-positive subsets. Repertoires with fewer than 30,000 or more than 120,000 public chains, plus five repertoires with anomalous nucleotide sharing, were excluded from co-occurrence clustering. In its TCRdb copy, this immuneACCESS table keeps in-frame sequences only and misses some clones. Where compared with another copy, unresolved V genes explain less than half of these, and the others have no known cause. The DNA gave D and trimming, while V, J and clone size come from that table. A total of 100,000 to 150,000 clones appear in this sample, roughly four fifths of them only once. Clones ranked in the top ten supply about 1% of the sample.

CDR1 and CDR2 are drawn from the germline V gene: MDHEN, SYDVKM. The junction shows trimming of 3 bases on V and 4 bases on J, and the gene matches do not reach 17 bases of it. The CDR3 sequence holds 18 residues, the cysteine and phenylalanine included. The only DNA kept is the CDR3, 54 bases in frame from the first base. This receptor was identified in a woman aged 60-75 years in good health and CMV-seronegative. The sequence links TRBV28 to TRBJ1-2, with TRBD1 matching 7 junction bases. Sequenced material: PBMCs. The CDR3 corresponds to CASSLQPRSWTGVYGYTF. The DNA sequence reads TGTGCCAGCAGTTTGCAACCTAGGAGCTGGACAGGAGTCTATGGCTACACCTTC.